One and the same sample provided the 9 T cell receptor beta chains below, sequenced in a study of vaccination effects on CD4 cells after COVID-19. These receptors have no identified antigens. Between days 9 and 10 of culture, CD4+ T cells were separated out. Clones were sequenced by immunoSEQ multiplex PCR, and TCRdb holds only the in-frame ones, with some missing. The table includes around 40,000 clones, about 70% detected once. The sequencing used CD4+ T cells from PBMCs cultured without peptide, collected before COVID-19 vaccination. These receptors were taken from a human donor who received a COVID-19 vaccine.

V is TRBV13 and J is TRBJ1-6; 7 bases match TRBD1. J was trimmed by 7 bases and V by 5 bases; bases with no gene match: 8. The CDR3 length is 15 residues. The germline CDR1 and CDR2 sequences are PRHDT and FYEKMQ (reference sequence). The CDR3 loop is CASSPQTGTNSPLHF. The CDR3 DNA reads TGTGCCAGCAGCCCCCAGACAGGGACGAATTCACCCCTCCACTTT.

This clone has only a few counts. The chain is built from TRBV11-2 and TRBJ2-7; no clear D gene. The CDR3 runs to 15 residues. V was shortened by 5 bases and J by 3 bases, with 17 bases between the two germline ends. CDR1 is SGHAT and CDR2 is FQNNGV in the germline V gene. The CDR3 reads CASSLRAGTLYEQYF. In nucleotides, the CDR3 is TGTGCCAGCAGCCTTAGGGCAGGTACGCTCTACGAGCAGTACTTC.

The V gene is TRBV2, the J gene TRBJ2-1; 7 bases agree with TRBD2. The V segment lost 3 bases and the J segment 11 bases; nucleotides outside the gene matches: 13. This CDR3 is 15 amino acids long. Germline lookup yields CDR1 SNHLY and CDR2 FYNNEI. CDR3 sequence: CASSEKREKKGKQFF. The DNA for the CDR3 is TGTGCCAGCAGTGAGAAGCGGGAAAAGAAAGGGAAGCAGTTCTTC.

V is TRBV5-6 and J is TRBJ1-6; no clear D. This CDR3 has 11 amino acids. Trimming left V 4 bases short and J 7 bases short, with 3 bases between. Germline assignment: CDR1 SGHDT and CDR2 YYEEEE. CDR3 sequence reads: CASSNNSPLHF. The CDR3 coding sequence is TGTGCCAGCAGCAACAATTCACCCCTCCACTTT.

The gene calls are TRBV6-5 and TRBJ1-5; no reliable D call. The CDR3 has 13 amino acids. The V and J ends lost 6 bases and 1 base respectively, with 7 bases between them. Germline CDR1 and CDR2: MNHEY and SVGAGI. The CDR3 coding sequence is TGTGCCAGCAGCGCTGACAGCAATCAGCCCCAGCATTTT. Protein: CASSADSNQPQHF.

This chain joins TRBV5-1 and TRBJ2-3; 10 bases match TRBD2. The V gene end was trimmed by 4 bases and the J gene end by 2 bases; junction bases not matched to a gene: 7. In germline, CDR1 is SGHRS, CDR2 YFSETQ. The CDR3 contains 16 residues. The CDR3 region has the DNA TGCGCCAGCAGCCAAGGAGCGGGAGGGTCCACAGATACGCAGTATTTT. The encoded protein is CASSQGAGGSTDTQYF.

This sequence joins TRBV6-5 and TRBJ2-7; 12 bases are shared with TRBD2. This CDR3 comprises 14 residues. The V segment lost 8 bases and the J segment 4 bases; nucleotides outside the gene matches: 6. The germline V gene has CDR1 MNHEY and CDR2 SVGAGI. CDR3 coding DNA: TGTGCCAGCGGAAGACTAGCGGGGGCTTACGAGCAGTACTTC. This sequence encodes CASGRLAGAYEQYF.

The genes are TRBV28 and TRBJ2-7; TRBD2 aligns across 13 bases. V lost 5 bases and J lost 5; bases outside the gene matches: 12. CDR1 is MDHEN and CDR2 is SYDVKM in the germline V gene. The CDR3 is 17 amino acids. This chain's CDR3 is CASSEPPGLAGKDEQYF. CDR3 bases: TGTGCCAGCAGTGAACCACCGGGACTAGCGGGGAAGGACGAGCAGTACTTC.

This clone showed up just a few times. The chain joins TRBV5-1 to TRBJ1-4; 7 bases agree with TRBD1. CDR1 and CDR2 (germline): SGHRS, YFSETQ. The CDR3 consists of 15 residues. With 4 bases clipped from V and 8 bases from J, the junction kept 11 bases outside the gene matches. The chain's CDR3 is CASSDLQGSREKLFF. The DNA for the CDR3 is TGCGCCAGCAGCGATTTACAGGGGAGTCGGGAAAAACTGTTTTTT. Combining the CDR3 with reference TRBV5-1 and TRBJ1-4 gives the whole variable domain KAGVTQTPRYLIKTRGQQVTLSCSPISGHRSVSWYQQTPGQGLQFLFEYFSETQRNKGNFPGRFSGRQFSNSRSEMNVSTLELGDSALYLCASSDLQGSREKLFFGSGTQLSVL.